This TCR beta chain was recovered during a study of blood T cell repertoires in COVID-19. At the level of the study: Both acute and convalescent COVID-19 samples were obtained from the United States, Italy and Spain.

Clones were sequenced by immunoSEQ multiplex PCR, and TCRdb holds only the in-frame ones, with some missing. The sample lists some 69,000 clones, roughly 80% occurring once. Trimming at V came to 5 bases and at J to 5 bases, leaving 10 bases not matched to a gene. In germline, CDR1 is SEHNR, CDR2 FQNEAQ (reference sequence). This CDR3 has 17 residues. The sample taken for sequencing was peripheral blood. This sequence joins TRBV7-9 and TRBJ1-5; 12 nucleotides agree with TRBD1. The receptor was isolated from a woman in her 70s with acute or convalescent COVID-19. The DNA for the CDR3 is TGTGCCAGCAGCCCGGGACAGGGGGCCAGGGTTGATCAGCCCCAGCATTTT. It translates to CASSPGQGARVDQPQHF.